This T cell receptor (beta chain) was found in a study of T-cell reconstitution after alpha-beta-depleted transplantation in children. This clonotype was recorded many times. Unique molecular identifiers were built into the TCRbeta library. MiXCR, run by TCRdb on the PCR reads, gives a single entry per CDR3 protein. The sample comprises about 240,000 distinct CDR3 sequences, approximately 12% of which are singletons, and roughly 2.8% rests with the top ten. The CDR3 is 12 residues long. Trimming took 6 bases from V and 2 from J, leaving 11 bases between them. Germline V lookup: CDR1 DFQATT, CDR2 SNEGSKA (reference sequence).

The gene calls are TRBV20-1 and TRBJ2-7; tentatively, D is TRBD1 or TRBD2 (5 bases each). This sample comprised PBMCs from the stem cell graft donor, obtained from the stem cell graft. This TCR derives from a human donor who donated a stem cell graft to a child with acute lymphoblastic leukemia. The CDR3 reads CSAPVGAYEQYF. CDR3 DNA: TGCAGTGCCCCAGTGGGGGCCTACGAGCAGTACTTC.